This T cell receptor (beta chain) was profiled in a study of siplizumab effects on memory and regulatory T cells. Whole-study results and caveats: Neither a naive nor a memory phenotype was assignable to roughly 75-96% of proliferating CD4+ or CD8+ clones. Unstimulated naive T cells seemed to show more diversity than memory cells did, and they also seemed to be among the major contributors to the alloresponse. A minor share of alloreactive clones matched unstimulated subsets. Confirmation that proliferating Tregs from siplizumab cultures had suppressive function was not obtained.

Assay: immunoSEQ multiplex PCR; the TCRdb copy retains only in-frame clones and omits some. The sample lists roughly 100,000 clones; 85% to 95% were seen once. As to this clone: Its specificity is unknown.

The sequencing sample was made of CD4+ T cells sorted from blood. The TCR sequence derives from a human donor in good health.

The CDR3, as DNA: TGTGCCAGCAGCCCTGACTACTATAACAATGAGCAGTTCTTC. Amino acid sequence: CASSPDYYNNEQFF. The V and J genes are TRBV6-6 and TRBJ2-1; D is perhaps TRBD2 (5 bases). Per the germline V gene, CDR1 is MNHNY and CDR2 is SVGAGI (reference sequence). There are 14 residues in the CDR3. Trimming took off 6 bases at V and 5 bases at J, with 14 bases between the two ends.